This TCR beta chain stems from a study of blood T cell repertoires in COVID-19. Produced via immunoSEQ multiplex PCR; TCRdb's table is partial and in-frame only. The profile shows about 140,000 clones, roughly 84% of them singletons. This CDR3 region has 18 residues. Trimming removed 5 bases from V and 8 bases from J, with 28 bases in between. Germline values: CDR1 MDHEN, CDR2 SYDVKM. The V and J genes are TRBV28 and TRBJ2-4, with a possible D match to TRBD2 (7 bases). This clonotype was sampled from a man aged 30 to 45 with COVID-19, enrolled during active disease. The sample consisted of peripheral blood. The CDR3 region is CASSPGRGGPQSRYIQYF. CDR3 bases: TGTGCCAGCAGTCCTGGCAGGGGAGGGCCTCAGTCGCGGTACATTCAGTACTTC.